The 15 T cell receptor beta chains in this list originate from one sample, sequenced in a study of cytomegalovirus exposure and HLA in healthy donors. PCR used 60 Vbeta primers and 13 Jbeta primers. Sequencing was performed with immunoSEQ multiplex PCR; in TCRdb, only in-frame clones are kept and a portion is missing. The sample contains 200,000 to 250,000 clones, 80% to 90% of which appear only once. Sequences were obtained from PBMCs. The receptor source for this set is a woman aged 18-35 years in good health and CMV-seronegative.

The chain carries TRBV5-1 and TRBJ2-5; TRBD2 matches at 14 bases. In germline, CDR1 is SGHRS, CDR2 YFSETQ. Trimming at V came to 4 bases and at J to 0 bases, leaving 5 bases not matched to a gene. This CDR3 is built from 17 residues. This CDR3 is CASSPGLAGAYQETQYF. CDR3 nucleotides: TGCGCCAGCAGCCCGGGACTAGCGGGGGCGTACCAAGAGACCCAGTACTTC.

This clone was seen a handful of times. The CDR3 sequence is CAISAPQGKAYEQYF. The CDR3 DNA follows: TGTGCCATCAGTGCCCCCCAGGGAAAGGCCTACGAGCAGTACTTC. V and J are TRBV10-3 and TRBJ2-7, with TRBD1 as a possible D gene (5 bases). Germline V gene sequence: CDR1 ENHRY, CDR2 SYGVKD. This CDR3 has 15 amino acids. The germline V and J ends were trimmed by 4 bases and 2 bases, with 15 bases remaining between them.

V and J are TRBV6-5 and TRBJ2-1; D gene ambiguous. CDR3 length: 13 residues. V lost 6 bases, J lost 5 bases, and 11 bases lay in between. Per the germline V gene, CDR1 is MNHEY and CDR2 is SVGAGI. The CDR3 region has the DNA TGTGCCAGCAGGTTCGCTCAGGACAATGAGCAGTTCTTC. It codes for CASRFAQDNEQFF.

This clone has just one count. The sample contains more than one DNA sequence encoding this CDR3. The chain employs TRBV9 and TRBJ2-2, with D perhaps TRBD2 (5 bases). V lost 0 bases to trimming and J lost 4 bases, with 7 bases between them. CDR3 length equals 14 residues. Germline lookup yields CDR1 SGDLS and CDR2 YYNGEE. The chain's CDR3 is CASSVGGGTGELFF. The DNA of the CDR3 is TGTGCCAGCAGCGTAGGCGGAGGCACCGGGGAGCTGTTTTTT. The variable domain in full, with the rest retrieved from reference TRBV9 and TRBJ2-2, is DSGVTQTPKHLITATGQRVTLRCSPRSGDLSVYWYQQSLDQGLQFLIQYYNGEERAKGNILERFSAQQFPDLHSELNLSSLELGDSALYFCASSVGGGTGELFFGEGSRLTVL.

This chain connects TRBV5-1 to TRBJ2-5, with 11 bases that match TRBD2. The CDR3 has 15 residues. The germline CDR1 and CDR2 sequences are SGHRS and YFSETQ. The ends lost 4 bases at V and 4 bases at J; junction bases unmatched: 6. CDR3 in DNA: TGCGCCAGCAGCCTTAGCGGGGGGGGTCGAGAGACCCAGTACTTC. It translates to CASSLSGGGRETQYF.

There are a few counts of this clone. This chain connects TRBV9 to TRBJ2-3; the match to TRBD2 covers 10 bases. J lost 1 base, V lost 0 bases, and 5 bases had no gene match. CDR1 is SGDLS and CDR2 is YYNGEE in the germline V gene. This CDR3 is built from 17 residues. The CDR3 bases are TGTGCCAGCAGCGTAGCGAGCGGGGGGGCCCGCACAGATACGCAGTATTTT. This codes for CASSVASGGARTDTQYF.

V and J are TRBV6-6 and TRBJ1-1, with D maybe TRBD1 (6 bases). The CDR3 is 13 amino acids. Trimming removed 6 bases at V and 1 base at J, with 9 bases between. From germline, CDR1 is MNHNY and CDR2 SVGAGI (reference sequence). CDR3 loop: CASSAQGNTEAFF. The CDR3 DNA follows: TGTGCCAGCAGCGCACAGGGGAACACTGAAGCTTTCTTT.

The chain employs TRBV9 and TRBJ1-4; D is uncertain. In germline, CDR1 is SGDLS, CDR2 YYNGEE. The CDR3 runs to 12 residues. The germline V and J ends were trimmed by 0 bases and 11 bases, with 8 bases remaining between them. The CDR3 sequence is CASSVAGGKLFF. The CDR3 DNA reads TGTGCCAGCAGCGTAGCGGGTGGGAAACTGTTTTTT.

The chain couples TRBV5-1 to TRBJ2-5; TRBD1 matches at 9 bases. This CDR3 has 16 residues. The germline gives CDR1 SGHRS, CDR2 YFSETQ. With 7 bases clipped from V and 5 bases from J, the junction kept 15 bases outside the gene matches. The CDR3 sequence: CASGIQGARSLETQYF. CDR3 coding DNA: TGCGCCAGCGGCATACAGGGGGCTCGTTCGTTGGAGACCCAGTACTTC.

The V gene is TRBV30, the J gene TRBJ1-1; 7 bases are shared with TRBD1. This CDR3 contains 16 residues. With V trimmed by 0 bases and J by 2 bases, 9 bases remained unmatched. Per the germline V gene, CDR1 is GTSNPN and CDR2 is SVGIG (reference sequence). CDR3 in amino acids: CAWSVGGGGRNTEAFF. In DNA form, the CDR3 reads TGTGCCTGGAGTGTTGGCGGAGGGGGCCGAAACACTGAAGCTTTCTTT.

The chain combines TRBV7-9 with TRBJ1-2; D may be TRBD1 (5 bases). The V end was cut by 5 bases, the J end by 2 bases, with 9 bases between. Germline V gene data show CDR1 as SEHNR and CDR2 as FQNEAQ (reference sequence). There are 13 residues in the CDR3. Here the CDR3 reads CASSPRQNYGYTF. The CDR3 nucleotides are TGTGCCAGCAGCCCTCGACAGAACTATGGCTACACCTTC.

The chain links TRBV4-3 to TRBJ1-4; 8 bases align to TRBD1. The CDR3 sequence is 17 residues long. The ends lost 4 bases at V and 1 base at J; junction bases unmatched: 8. Germline CDR1 and CDR2: LGHNA and YSLEER. Written as DNA, the CDR3 is TGCGCCAGCAGCCGTGAGCAGGGGGCCCTAACTAATGAAAAACTGTTTTTT. Protein: CASSREQGALTNEKLFF.

The chain carries TRBV5-1 and TRBJ1-6; D unclear. The V gene lost 7 bases and the J gene lost 10 bases, with 18 bases spanning the gap. The CDR3 covers 14 residues. The germline CDR1 and CDR2 sequences are SGHRS and YFSETQ. CDR3 DNA sequence: TGCGCCAGCGAAGAGGGCTCGGCGGGCTCACCCCTCCACTTT. Protein product: CASEEGSAGSPLHF.

The chain is built from TRBV27 and TRBJ2-1, with D possibly matching TRBD2 (6 bases). From germline, CDR1 is MNHEY and CDR2 SMNVEV (reference sequence). Trimming took 1 base from V and 0 from J, leaving 13 bases between them. The CDR3 extends over 17 amino acids. CDR3 nucleotides: TGTGCCAGCAGTTTATTTATCACGGGAGCCTCCTACAATGAGCAGTTCTTC. Its protein is CASSLFITGASYNEQFF.

This rearrangement joins TRBV2 to TRBJ2-5; D possibly corresponds to TRBD2 (5 bases). Trimming removed 9 bases at V and 5 bases at J, with 10 bases between. The CDR3 consists of 11 residues. Germline V gene lookup returns CDR1 SNHLY and CDR2 FYNNEI. CDR3 nucleotide sequence: TGTGCCAGAGTTAGAGGGGAGACCCAGTACTTC. Protein sequence: CARVRGETQYF.